One sample yielded the 9 T cell receptor beta chains listed below, sequenced in a study of T-cell memory formation after mild COVID-19. TCRdb processed the 5' RACE reads anew with MiXCR; each CDR3 protein has one entry. The sample includes roughly 400,000 distinct CDR3 sequences, roughly 15% of them seen just once. Sequenced input: PBMCs or a T cell subset sorted from them (not recorded which). The receptors were sampled from a young man who had mild COVID-19 (a few samples of this study predate the infection). Cell type and time point are not known.

V and J are TRBV5-1 and TRBJ2-7; D perhaps matches TRBD1 (6 bases). This CDR3 has 13 amino acids. Germline V lookup: CDR1 SGHRS, CDR2 YFSETQ. V was pared by 2 bases and J by 7 bases, with 13 bases between. In DNA form, the CDR3 reads TGCGCCAGCAGCTTCGGACAGCCGGGAGAGCAGTACTTC. Translation: CASSFGQPGEQYF.

V gene TRBV18 combines with J gene TRBJ1-1, with 7 bases aligning to TRBD1. This CDR3 is 16 amino acids long. J gave up 5 bases and V 6 bases, and 15 bases lay outside the gene matches. Germline V gene sequence: CDR1 KGHSH, CDR2 LQKENI. Here the CDR3 DNA reads TGTGCCAGCTCGACAATGGTGAGGGGGCGAGGGACTGAAGCTTTCTTT. Translation: CASSTMVRGRGTEAFF.

This clonotype was detected only a few times. This chain uses TRBV7-9 with TRBJ2-2, with 16 bases identical to TRBD2. Germline lookup yields CDR1 SEHNR and CDR2 FQNEAQ (reference sequence). CDR3 length equals 18 residues. V lost 4 bases to trimming and J lost 0 bases; unmatched junction nucleotides: 2. For the CDR3, the DNA is TGTGCCAGCAGCTCGGGACTAGCGGGGGGGACGAACACCGGGGAGCTGTTTTTT. It translates to CASSSGLAGGTNTGELFF. The full variable domain, with the rest looked up from reference TRBV7-9 and TRBJ2-2, is DTGVSQNPRHKITKRGQNVTFRCDPISEHNRLYWYRQTLGQGPEFLTYFQNEAQLEKSRLLSDRFSAERPKGSFSTLEIQRTEQGDSAMYLCASSSGLAGGTNTGELFFGEGSRLTVL.

With respect to this clonotype: Likely a read error: the CDR3 ends without its conserved phenylalanine or tryptophan. Because the CDR3's place on the DNA is in doubt, the DNA is left out and the CDR3 is given as listed by TCRdb. The gene calls are TRBV5-1 and TRBJ1-4. Germline CDR1 SGHRS, CDR2 YFSETQ. The CDR3 adds up to 9 amino acids, both ends counted. CDR3 protein: CASSLADGL.

There are a few counts of this clonotype. This chain connects TRBV6-5 to TRBJ2-5; D may be TRBD2 (5 bases). With 8 bases removed from V and 2 bases from J, the gap between germline ends came to 12 bases. Germline lookup yields CDR1 MNHEY and CDR2 SVGAGI. The CDR3 is 13 residues long. Written as DNA, the CDR3 is TGTGCCAGCGGTGGGAGTGATCAAGAGACCCAGTACTTC. This sequence encodes CASGGSDQETQYF.

The CDR3 protein is CASSHLQIGAQGYTF. CDR3 coding DNA: TGTGCCAGCAGCCATCTACAAATCGGGGCGCAGGGCTACACCTTC. The chain has TRBV3-1 and TRBJ1-2; tentative D call: TRBD1 (5 bases). Trimming cost V 3 bases and J 8 bases, with 19 bases left between them. The CDR3 consists of 15 residues. Germline V gene sequence: CDR1 LGHDT, CDR2 YNNKEL (reference sequence).

This clonotype was counted ten times or more. The J gene is TRBJ2-7, the V gene TRBV4-1; no definite D call. CDR1 and CDR2 (germline): MGHRA, YSYEKL. V lost 1 base, J lost 0 bases, and 7 bases lay in between. The CDR3 has 14 amino acids. The CDR3 spells CASSQVRSSYEQYV. In nucleotides, the CDR3 is TGCGCCAGCAGCCAAGTGCGGAGCTCCTACGAGCAGTACGTC.

This clonotype appeared a few times. The V and J genes are TRBV7-2 and TRBJ1-6; D gene ambiguous. The V and J ends lost 3 bases and 5 bases respectively, with 8 bases between them. CDR1 is SGHTA, CDR2 FQGNSA, per germline. The CDR3 is 14 residues long. Here the CDR3 reads CASSLQADNSPLHF. The DNA for the CDR3 is TGTGCCAGCAGCTTGCAGGCTGATAATTCACCCCTCCACTTT.

This clonotype was detected a few times. The chain employs TRBV15 and TRBJ1-1, with TRBD1 as a possible D gene (6 bases). The CDR3 covers 15 residues. Germline V gene data show CDR1 as LNHNV and CDR2 as YYDKDF (reference sequence). V gave up 5 bases and J gave up 0 bases, with 13 bases separating them. Here the CDR3 DNA reads TGTGCCACCAGCGCCCGGACAGAGATGAACACTGAAGCTTTCTTT. Translating gives CATSARTEMNTEAFF.